These 6 T cell receptor beta chains came from one sample sequenced in a study of OX40 agonist ivuxolimab in advanced cancers. TCRdb's copy holds only in-frame clones and misses some; the assay was immunoSEQ multiplex PCR. The sample yields over 15,000 clones, just under 75% seen once. Sample: CD4+ or CD8+ T cells sorted from blood, taken in a trial of the OX40 agonist ivuxolimab. These receptors were collected from an adult with an advanced solid tumor such as melanoma, head and neck, liver or kidney cancer.

In its sample, this clone was seen a few times. The J gene is TRBJ1-2, the V gene TRBV19; D gene ambiguous. Per the germline V gene, CDR1 is LNHDA and CDR2 is SQIVND (reference sequence). The CDR3 extends over 13 amino acids. V shed 7 bases and J shed 0 bases, with 9 bases lying between them. The CDR3 region has the DNA TGTGCCAGTACCGAGACTTCTAACTATGGCTACACCTTC. This codes for CASTETSNYGYTF.

The chain combines TRBV28 with TRBJ2-3; 9 nucleotides align to TRBD2. The V and J ends lost 6 bases and 1 base, in that order; junction bases with no gene match: 5. The germline gives CDR1 MDHEN, CDR2 SYDVKM. CDR3 length equals 15 residues. The CDR3 DNA reads TGTGCCAGCAGCTTCAGGACTAGCGGCACAGATACGCAGTATTTT. Translation gives CASSFRTSGTDTQYF.

A single count supports this clone. The DNA for the CDR3 is TGTGCCAGCGGACAGGGGACCTACATTCAGTACTTC. It specifies CASGQGTYIQYF. This chain uses TRBV2 with TRBJ2-4, with 9 bases that match TRBD1. The CDR3 consists of 12 residues. Germline V gene lookup returns CDR1 SNHLY and CDR2 FYNNEI. V was clipped by 8 bases and J by 8 bases; unmatched bases: 4.

The chain recombines TRBV7-8 with TRBJ1-2; unclear D gene. Germline CDR1 reads SGHVS; CDR2 reads FQNEAQ. The CDR3 spans 15 residues. V lost 5 bases, J lost 0 bases, and 13 bases lay in between. For the CDR3, the DNA is TGTGCCAGCAGCCCGTATGACGGTTCTAACTATGGCTACACCTTC. Translation: CASSPYDGSNYGYTF. The full variable domain, with the rest looked up from reference TRBV7-8 and TRBJ1-2, is GAGVSQSPRYKVAKRGQDVALRCDPISGHVSLFWYQQALGQGPEFLTYFQNEAQLDKSGLPSDRFFAERPEGSVSTLKIQRTQQEDSAVYLCASSPYDGSNYGYTFGSGTRLTVV.

This rearrangement joins TRBV7-9 to TRBJ1-1, with 10 nucleotides matching TRBD1. The CDR3 runs to 15 residues. The trim removed 1 base at V and 3 bases at J, leaving 2 bases unmatched. CDR1 is SEHNR, CDR2 FQNEAQ, per germline (reference sequence). The CDR3 here is CASSLVGQGDTEAFF. The CDR3 DNA reads as TGTGCCAGCAGCTTAGTTGGACAGGGGGACACTGAAGCTTTCTTT.

This rearrangement joins TRBV28 to TRBJ2-3, with TRBD1 as a possible D gene (5 bases). The CDR3 has 15 amino acids. Trimming removed 3 bases at V and 4 bases at J, with 14 bases between. The germline V gene has CDR1 MDHEN and CDR2 SYDVKM. The chain's CDR3 is CASSFSGQGADTQYF. The CDR3 nucleotides read TGTGCCAGCAGTTTCTCCGGGCAGGGCGCAGATACGCAGTATTTT.